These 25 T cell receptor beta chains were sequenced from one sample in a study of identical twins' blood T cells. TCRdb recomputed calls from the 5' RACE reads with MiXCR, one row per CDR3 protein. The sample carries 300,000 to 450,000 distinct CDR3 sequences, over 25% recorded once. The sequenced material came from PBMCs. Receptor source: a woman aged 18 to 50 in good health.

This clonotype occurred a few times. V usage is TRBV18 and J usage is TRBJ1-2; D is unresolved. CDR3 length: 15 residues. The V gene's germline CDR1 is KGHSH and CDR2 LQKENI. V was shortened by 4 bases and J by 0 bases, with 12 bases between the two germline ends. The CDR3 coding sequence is TGTGCCAGCTCACACCCGACGGATACTAACTATGGCTACACCTTC. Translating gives CASSHPTDTNYGYTF. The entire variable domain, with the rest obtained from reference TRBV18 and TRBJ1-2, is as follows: NAGVMQNPRHLVRRRGQEARLRCSPMKGHSHVYWYRQLPEEGLKFMVYLQKENIIDESGMPKERFSAEFPKEGPSILRIQQVVRGDSAAYFCASSHPTDTNYGYTFGSGTRLTVV.

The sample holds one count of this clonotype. CDR3 sequence: CASSPGQIRDQPQHF. The CDR3 DNA sequence: TGCGCCAGCAGCCCGGGACAGATAAGGGATCAGCCCCAGCATTTT. The rearrangement uses TRBV5-1 and TRBJ1-5; 7 nucleotides match TRBD1. The CDR3 is made up of 15 amino acids. Germline trimming cut 4 bases from V and 5 bases from J; bases unmatched to any gene: 9. CDR1 SGHRS and CDR2 YFSETQ come from the germline V gene.

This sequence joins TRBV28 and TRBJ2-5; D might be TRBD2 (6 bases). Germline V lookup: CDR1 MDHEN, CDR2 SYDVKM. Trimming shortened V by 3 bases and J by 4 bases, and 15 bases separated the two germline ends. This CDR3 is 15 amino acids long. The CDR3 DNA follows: TGTGCCAGCAGTTTCCTATTCGGGGGATCAGAGACCCAGTACTTC. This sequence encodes CASSFLFGGSETQYF.

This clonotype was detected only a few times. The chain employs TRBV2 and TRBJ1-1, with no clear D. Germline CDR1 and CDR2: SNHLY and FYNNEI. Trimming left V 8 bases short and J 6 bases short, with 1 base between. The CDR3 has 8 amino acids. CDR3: CASAEAFF. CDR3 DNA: TGTGCCAGCGCTGAAGCTTTCTTT.

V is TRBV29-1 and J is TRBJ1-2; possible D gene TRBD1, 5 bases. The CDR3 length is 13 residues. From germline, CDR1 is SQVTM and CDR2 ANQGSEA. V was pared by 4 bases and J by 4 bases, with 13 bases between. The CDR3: CSVVGTATYGYTF. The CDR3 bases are TGCAGCGTTGTAGGGACGGCAACCTATGGCTACACCTTC. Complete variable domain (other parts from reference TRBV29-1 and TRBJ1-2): SAVISQKPSRDICQRGTSLTIQCQVDSQVTMMFWYRQQPGQSLTLIATANQGSEATYESGFVIDKFPISRPNLTFSTLTVSNMSPEDSSIYLCSVVGTATYGYTFGSGTRLTVV.

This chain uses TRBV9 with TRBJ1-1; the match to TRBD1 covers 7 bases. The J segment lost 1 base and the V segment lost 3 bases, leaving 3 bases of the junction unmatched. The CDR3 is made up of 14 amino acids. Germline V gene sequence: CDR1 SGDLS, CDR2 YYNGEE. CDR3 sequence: CASSGGQENTEAFF. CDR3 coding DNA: TGTGCCAGCAGCGGCGGACAGGAGAACACTGAAGCTTTCTTT.

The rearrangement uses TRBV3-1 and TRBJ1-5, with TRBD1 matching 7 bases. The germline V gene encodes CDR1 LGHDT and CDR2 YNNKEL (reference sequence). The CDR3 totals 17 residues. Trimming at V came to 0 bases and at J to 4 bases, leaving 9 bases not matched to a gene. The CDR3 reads CASSQDQGGARNQPQHF. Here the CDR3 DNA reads TGTGCCAGCAGCCAAGATCAGGGGGGGGCGCGGAATCAGCCCCAGCATTTT. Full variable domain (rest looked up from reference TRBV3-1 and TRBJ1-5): DTAVSQTPKYLVTQMGNDKSIKCEQNLGHDTMYWYKQDSKKFLKIMFSYNNKELIINETVPNRFSPKSPDKAHLNLHINSLELGDSAVYFCASSQDQGGARNQPQHFGDGTRLSIL.

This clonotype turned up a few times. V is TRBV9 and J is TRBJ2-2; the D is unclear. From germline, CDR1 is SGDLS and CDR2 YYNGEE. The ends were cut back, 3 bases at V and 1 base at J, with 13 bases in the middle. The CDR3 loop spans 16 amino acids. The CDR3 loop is CASSARLSENTGELFF. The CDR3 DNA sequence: TGTGCCAGCAGCGCCCGCCTTTCAGAGAACACCGGGGAGCTGTTTTTT.

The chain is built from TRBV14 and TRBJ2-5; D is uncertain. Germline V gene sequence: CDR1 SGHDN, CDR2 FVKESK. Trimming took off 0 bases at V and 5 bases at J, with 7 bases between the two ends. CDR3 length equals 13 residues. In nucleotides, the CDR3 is TGTGCCAGCAGCCAAGAAAACAGCGAGACCCAGTACTTC. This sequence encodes CASSQENSETQYF.

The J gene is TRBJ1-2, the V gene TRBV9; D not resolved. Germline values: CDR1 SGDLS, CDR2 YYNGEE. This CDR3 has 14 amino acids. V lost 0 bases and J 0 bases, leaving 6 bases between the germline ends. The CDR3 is CASSVDLANYGYTF. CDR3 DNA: TGTGCCAGCAGCGTAGACCTCGCTAACTATGGCTACACCTTC.

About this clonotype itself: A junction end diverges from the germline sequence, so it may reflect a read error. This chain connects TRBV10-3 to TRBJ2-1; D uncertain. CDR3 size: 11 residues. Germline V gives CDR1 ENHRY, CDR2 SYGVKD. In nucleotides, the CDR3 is TGTGCCATCAGTGACGATACTGAGCAGTTATTC. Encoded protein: CAISDDTEQLF.

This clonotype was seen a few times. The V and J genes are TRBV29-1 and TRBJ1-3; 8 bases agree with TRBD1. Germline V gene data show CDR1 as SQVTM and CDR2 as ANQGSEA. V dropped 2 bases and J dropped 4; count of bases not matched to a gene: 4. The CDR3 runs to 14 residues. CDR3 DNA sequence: TGCAGCGTTGAACAGGGGGCAGCAGGAAACACCATATATTTT. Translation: CSVEQGAAGNTIYF.

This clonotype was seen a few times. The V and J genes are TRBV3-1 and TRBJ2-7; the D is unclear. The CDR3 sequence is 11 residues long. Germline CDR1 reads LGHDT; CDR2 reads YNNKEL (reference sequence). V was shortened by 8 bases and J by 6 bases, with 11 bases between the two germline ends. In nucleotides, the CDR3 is TGTGCCAGCGCCACTTGGGGCGAGCAGTACTTC. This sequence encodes CASATWGEQYF.

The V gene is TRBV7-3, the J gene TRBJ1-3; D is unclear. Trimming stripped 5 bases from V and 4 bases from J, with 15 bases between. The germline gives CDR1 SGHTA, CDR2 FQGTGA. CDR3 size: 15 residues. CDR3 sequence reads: CASSPGGEVGNTIYF. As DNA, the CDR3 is TGTGCCAGCAGCCCAGGAGGCGAGGTCGGAAACACCATATATTTT.

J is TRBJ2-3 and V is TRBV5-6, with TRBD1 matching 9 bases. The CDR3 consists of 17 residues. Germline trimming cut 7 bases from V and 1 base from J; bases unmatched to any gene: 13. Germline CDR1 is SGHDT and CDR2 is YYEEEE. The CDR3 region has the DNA TGTGCCAGCTTCGGACAGGGGTGGGGTAGAGGCACAGATACGCAGTATTTT. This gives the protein CASFGQGWGRGTDTQYF.

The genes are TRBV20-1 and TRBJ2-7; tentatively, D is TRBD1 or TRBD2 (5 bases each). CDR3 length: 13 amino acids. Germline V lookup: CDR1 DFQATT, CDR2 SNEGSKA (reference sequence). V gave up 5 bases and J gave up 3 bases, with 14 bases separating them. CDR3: CSALRDGNYEQYF. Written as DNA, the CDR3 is TGCAGTGCTCTCCGGGACGGAAACTACGAGCAGTACTTC.

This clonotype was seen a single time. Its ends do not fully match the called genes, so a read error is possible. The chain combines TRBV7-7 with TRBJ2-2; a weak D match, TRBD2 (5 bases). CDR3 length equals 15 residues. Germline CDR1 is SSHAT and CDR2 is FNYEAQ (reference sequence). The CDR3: CASSLLDPPTGELFF. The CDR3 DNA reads TGTGCTAGCAGCTTACTAGACCCTCCCACCGGGGAGCTGTTTTTT.

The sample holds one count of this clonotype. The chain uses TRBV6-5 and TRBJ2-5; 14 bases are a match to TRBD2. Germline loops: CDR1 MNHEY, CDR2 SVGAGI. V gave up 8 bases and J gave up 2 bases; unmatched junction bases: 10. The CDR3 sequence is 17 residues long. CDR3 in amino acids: CASAWGGLAGAQETQYF. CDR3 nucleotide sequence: TGTGCCAGCGCTTGGGGGGGACTAGCGGGAGCTCAAGAGACCCAGTACTTC.

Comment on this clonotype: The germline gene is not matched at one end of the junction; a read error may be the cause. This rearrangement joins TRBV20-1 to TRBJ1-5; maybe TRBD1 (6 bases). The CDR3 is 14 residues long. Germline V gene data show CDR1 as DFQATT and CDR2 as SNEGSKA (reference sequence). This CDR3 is CSTRDQGNNQPQHF. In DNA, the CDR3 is TGCAGTACTAGAGATCAGGGGAACAATCAGCCCCAGCATTTT.

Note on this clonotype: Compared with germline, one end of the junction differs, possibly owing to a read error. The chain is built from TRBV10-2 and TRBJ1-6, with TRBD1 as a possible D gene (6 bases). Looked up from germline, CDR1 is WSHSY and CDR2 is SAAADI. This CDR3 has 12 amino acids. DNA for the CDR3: TGCGTCAGCAGCAGGGGAGATTCACCCCTCCACTTT. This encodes CVSSRGDSPLHF.

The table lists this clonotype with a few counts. DNA of the CDR3: TGCAGTGCTGAGGTCCGAACCTACGAGCAGTACTTC. It translates to CSAEVRTYEQYF. The chain uses TRBV20-1 and TRBJ2-7; D remains unclear. The CDR3 is made up of 12 amino acids. The V end lost 5 bases, the J end lost 2 bases, and 10 bases lay between the germline ends. Germline assignment: CDR1 DFQATT and CDR2 SNEGSKA (reference sequence).

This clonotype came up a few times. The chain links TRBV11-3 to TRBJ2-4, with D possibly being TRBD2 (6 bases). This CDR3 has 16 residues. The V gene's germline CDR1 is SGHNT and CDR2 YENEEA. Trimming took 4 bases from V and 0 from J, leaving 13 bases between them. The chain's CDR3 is CASSSPSAGAKNIQYF. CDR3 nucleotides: TGTGCCAGCAGCTCCCCGTCAGCGGGAGCCAAAAACATTCAGTACTTC.

The CDR3 sequence is CASSLGMARNTEAFF. The CDR3 DNA reads TGTGCCAGCAGTTTGGGGATGGCGCGGAACACTGAAGCTTTCTTT. The chain employs TRBV12-3 or TRBV12-4 and TRBJ1-1, with D hard to call. The CDR3 totals 15 residues. Trimming cost V 3 bases and J 1 base, with 12 bases left between them.

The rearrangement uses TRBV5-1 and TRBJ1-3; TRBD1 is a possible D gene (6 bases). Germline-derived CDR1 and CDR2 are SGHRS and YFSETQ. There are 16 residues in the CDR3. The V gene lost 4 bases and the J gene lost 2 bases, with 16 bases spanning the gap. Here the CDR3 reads CASSRDISSTGNTIYF. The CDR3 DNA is TGCGCCAGCAGCAGGGACATTAGTTCGACTGGAAACACCATATATTTT.

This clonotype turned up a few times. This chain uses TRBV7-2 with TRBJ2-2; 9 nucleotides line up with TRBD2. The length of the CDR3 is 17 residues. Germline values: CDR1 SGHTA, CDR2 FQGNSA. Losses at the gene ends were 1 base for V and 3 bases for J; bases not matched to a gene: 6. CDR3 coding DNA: TGTGCCAGCAGCTTAGGTTCTAGCGGGACCTACACCGGGGAGCTGTTTTTT. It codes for CASSLGSSGTYTGELFF.